These 16 T cell receptor beta chains were sequenced from one sample in a study of control samples from healthy donors and cancer patients. Sequencing used immunoSEQ multiplex PCR; TCRdb keeps in-frame clones, though not all of them. Counted here are 170,000 or so clones, about 93% occurring once; the ten biggest clones make up more than 1.4%. Specimen: blood. The source of these receptors is a man younger than 35 in good health.

The rearrangement joins TRBV7-9 to TRBJ1-1; D unresolved. The CDR3 length is 13 residues. V lost 1 base, J lost 4 bases, and 7 bases lay in between. Germline V gene lookup returns CDR1 SEHNR and CDR2 FQNEAQ (reference sequence). The CDR3 DNA sequence: TGTGCCAGCAGCTTAGACTGGGGCACTGAAGCTTTCTTT. Its translation is CASSLDWGTEAFF.

This chain joins TRBV2 and TRBJ2-2; 14 positions match TRBD2. J was trimmed by 7 bases and V by 7 bases; bases with no gene match: 5. The germline V gene encodes CDR1 SNHLY and CDR2 FYNNEI. The CDR3 contains 15 residues. The chain's CDR3 is CASTTSGGAGGELFF. DNA of the CDR3: TGTGCCAGCACGACTAGCGGGGGGGCTGGCGGGGAGCTGTTTTTT.

The chain uses TRBV28 and TRBJ1-1; TRBD1 is a possible D gene (5 bases). This CDR3 is built from 18 residues. Trimming cost V 1 base and J 0 bases, with 18 bases left between them. Per the germline V gene, CDR1 is MDHEN and CDR2 is SYDVKM. In DNA, the CDR3 is TGTGCCAGCAGTTTATCGGTGCAGGGCCGGCTTATGAACACTGAAGCTTTCTTT. Its protein product is CASSLSVQGRLMNTEAFF.

As to this clone: One end of the junction does not line up with germline, which may come from a read error. CDR3 in DNA: TGCGCCAGCAACCAAGGGGGGGGGAGATTCAATCAGCCCCAGCATTTT. Its translation is CASNQGGGRFNQPQHF. This chain uses TRBV4-1 with TRBJ1-5; D perhaps matches TRBD1 (6 bases). This CDR3 comprises 16 residues. Germline lookup yields CDR1 MGHRA and CDR2 YSYEKL.

This chain joins TRBV5-1 and TRBJ2-1, with 8 bases identical to TRBD2. The germline gives CDR1 SGHRS, CDR2 YFSETQ. CDR3 length: 20 amino acids. V was clipped by 4 bases and J by 0 bases; unmatched bases: 18. The CDR3 sequence is CASSRPPASVAGFSYNEQFF. The CDR3 DNA reads as TGCGCCAGCAGCCGTCCCCCGGCGAGCGTAGCGGGGTTCTCCTACAATGAGCAGTTCTTC.

V usage is TRBV7-9 and J usage is TRBJ2-3; TRBD2 aligns across 8 bases. The CDR3 is 15 residues long. Trimming cost V 6 bases and J 3 bases; bases outside gene matches: 8. Germline V lookup: CDR1 SEHNR, CDR2 FQNEAQ (reference sequence). The CDR3 bases are TGTGCCAGCAGTTCCGGGGGGACTAGGACAGATACGCAGTATTTT. This translates into CASSSGGTRTDTQYF.

The gene calls are TRBV19 and TRBJ1-1, with D unclear. The CDR3 contains 13 residues. The V gene's germline CDR1 is LNHDA and CDR2 SQIVND (reference sequence). V lost 5 bases and J lost 2, with 9 bases in between. DNA of the CDR3: TGTGCCAGTAGTCCAGATATCAACACTGAAGCTTTCTTT. Amino acid sequence: CASSPDINTEAFF. The full variable domain, with the rest looked up from reference TRBV19 and TRBJ1-1, is DGGITQSPKYLFRKEGQNVTLSCEQNLNHDAMYWYRQDPGQGLRLIYYSQIVNDFQKGDIAEGYSVSREKKESFPLTVTSAQKNPTAFYLCASSPDINTEAFFGQGTRLTVV.

This chain connects TRBV7-8 to TRBJ1-4; perhaps TRBD1 as D (6 bases). The CDR3 has 14 amino acids. Per germline, CDR1 SGHVS and CDR2 FQNEAQ. Trimming stripped 2 bases from V and 8 bases from J, with 12 bases between. Here the CDR3 reads CASSLYRVSEKLFF. Written as DNA, the CDR3 is TGTGCCAGCAGCTTATACAGGGTTTCCGAAAAACTGTTTTTT. The whole variable domain, filled in from reference TRBV7-8 and TRBJ1-4, reads GAGVSQSPRYKVAKRGQDVALRCDPISGHVSLFWYQQALGQGPEFLTYFQNEAQLDKSGLPSDRFFAERPEGSVSTLKIQRTQQEDSAVYLCASSLYRVSEKLFFGSGTQLSVL.

With respect to this clone: The same CDR3 also results from other DNA sequences found in this sample. DNA for the CDR3: TGTGCCAGCAGTGAAAATCATAATGAAAAACTGTTTTTT. Translation gives CASSENHNEKLFF. The rearrangement joins TRBV6-1 to TRBJ1-4, with unresolved D. Germline CDR1 is MNHNS and CDR2 is SASEGT. V was pared by 2 bases and J by 4 bases, with 5 bases between. The CDR3 is made up of 13 amino acids.

The chain has TRBV30 and TRBJ2-1; D may be TRBD2 (6 bases). This CDR3 has 15 residues. Germline V CDR1 and CDR2: GTSNPN, SVGIG (reference sequence). Between the trimmed V and J ends, which lost 1 base and 2 bases, there was a span of 12 bases. In DNA form, the CDR3 reads TGTGCCTGGAGTGCGCTAGCGAGCGCCTACAATGAGCAGTTCTTC. Protein product: CAWSALASAYNEQFF.

This clone was detected only once. The V gene is TRBV15, the J gene TRBJ1-3; no clear D gene. The CDR3 is 18 residues long. Germline-derived CDR1 and CDR2 are LNHNV and YYDKDF (reference sequence). V was cut by 5 bases and J by 1 base, with 21 bases left in between. The CDR3, as DNA: TGTGCCACCAGCCGAAATCGTGGCACAGTGACTTCTGGAAACACCATATATTTT. It is translated as CATSRNRGTVTSGNTIYF.

The chain combines TRBV29-1 with TRBJ1-4, with D hard to call. V was pared by 4 bases and J by 2 bases, with 17 bases between. The CDR3 is 16 amino acids. CDR1 and CDR2 (germline): SQVTM, ANQGSEA. CDR3 amino acids: CSVAPHGGSTNEKLFF. CDR3 nucleotides: TGCAGCGTTGCTCCCCACGGCGGCAGTACTAATGAAAAACTGTTTTTT.

This chain joins TRBV25-1 and TRBJ1-1, with TRBD1 matching 10 bases. Germline CDR1 and CDR2: MGHDK and SYGVNS. After removal of 3 bases from V and 4 bases from J, the junction contained 2 bases not matched to a gene. The CDR3 is 14 amino acids. CDR3 nucleotide sequence: TGTGCCAGCAGTGAGGGGACAGGGGTCACTGAAGCTTTCTTT. It specifies CASSEGTGVTEAFF.

The chain couples TRBV5-6 to TRBJ2-1, with TRBD2 identical over 10 bases. This CDR3 has 16 amino acids. Germline CDR1 is SGHDT and CDR2 is YYEEEE. After removal of 0 bases from V and 3 bases from J, the junction contained 3 bases not matched to a gene. Written as DNA, the CDR3 is TGTGCCAGCAGCTTGGGACTAGCGGGCTTCTACAATGAGCAGTTCTTC. Translating it yields CASSLGLAGFYNEQFF.

This chain links TRBV4-1 with TRBJ1-2, with D unclear. The CDR3 has 15 amino acids. In germline, CDR1 is MGHRA, CDR2 YSYEKL. The V end lost 5 bases, the J end lost 4 bases, and 17 bases lay between the germline ends. The CDR3 reads CASSSDVGRGYGYTF. CDR3 DNA sequence: TGCGCCAGCAGCTCCGACGTTGGGAGAGGCTATGGCTACACCTTC.

The chain carries TRBV3-1 (or the pseudogene TRBV3-2) and TRBJ2-7; 10 bases are shared with TRBD2. The CDR3 has 16 residues. Trimming took 4 bases from V and 6 from J; bases not matched to a gene: 12. Germline assignment: CDR1 LGHDT and CDR2 YNNKEL (reference sequence). CDR3 sequence (DNA): TGTGCCAGCAGCCCTCCCCGGGGACTAGCGAAAGGCGAGCAGTACTTC. Translation gives CASSPPRGLAKGEQYF.